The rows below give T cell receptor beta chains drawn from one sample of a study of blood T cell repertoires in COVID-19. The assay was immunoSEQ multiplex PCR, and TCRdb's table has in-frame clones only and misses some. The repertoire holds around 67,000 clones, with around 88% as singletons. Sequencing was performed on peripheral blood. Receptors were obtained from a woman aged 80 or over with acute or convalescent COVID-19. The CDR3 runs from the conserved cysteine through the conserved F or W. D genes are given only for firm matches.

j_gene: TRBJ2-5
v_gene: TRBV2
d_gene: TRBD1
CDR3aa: CASSGGTGRGETQYF

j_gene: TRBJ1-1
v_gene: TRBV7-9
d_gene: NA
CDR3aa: CASSLVQGMNTEAFF

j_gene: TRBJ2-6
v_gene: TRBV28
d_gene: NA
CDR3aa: CASSLAHAFGANVLTF

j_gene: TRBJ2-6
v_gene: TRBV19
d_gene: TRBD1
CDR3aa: CASTTGVGANVLTF

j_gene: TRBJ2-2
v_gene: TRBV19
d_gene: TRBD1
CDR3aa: CASNRGAAGQGRSGELFF

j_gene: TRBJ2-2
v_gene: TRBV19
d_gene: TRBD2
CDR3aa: CASSTPSGGSGAGELFF

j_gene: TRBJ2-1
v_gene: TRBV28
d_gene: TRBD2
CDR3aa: CASRPPGLVNSEQFF

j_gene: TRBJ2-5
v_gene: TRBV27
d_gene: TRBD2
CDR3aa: CASRSGTRESETQYF

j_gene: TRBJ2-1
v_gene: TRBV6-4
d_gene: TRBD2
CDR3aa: CASSDVGGNNEQFF

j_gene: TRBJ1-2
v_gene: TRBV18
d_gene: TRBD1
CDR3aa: CASSPGTGDWDGYTF

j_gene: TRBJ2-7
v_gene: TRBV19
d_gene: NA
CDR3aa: CASSPGYEQYF

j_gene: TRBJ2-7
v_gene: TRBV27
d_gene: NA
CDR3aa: CASGYLDRAYEQYF

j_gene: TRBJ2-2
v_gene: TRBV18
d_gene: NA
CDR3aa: CASSPSQGNTGELFF

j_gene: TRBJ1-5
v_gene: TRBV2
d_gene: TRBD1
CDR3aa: CASTEQTGGNQPQHF

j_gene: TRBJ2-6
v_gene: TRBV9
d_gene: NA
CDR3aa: CASSPFPSGANVLTF

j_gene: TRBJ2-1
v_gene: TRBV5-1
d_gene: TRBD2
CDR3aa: CASSLFSGRDEQFF

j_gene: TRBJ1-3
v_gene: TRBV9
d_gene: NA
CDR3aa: CASSPTVNAGNTIYF

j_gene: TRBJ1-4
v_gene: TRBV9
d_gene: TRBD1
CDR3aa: CASSVGGQMGEKLFF

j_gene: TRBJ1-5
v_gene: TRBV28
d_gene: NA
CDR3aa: CASSSDSLNQPQHF

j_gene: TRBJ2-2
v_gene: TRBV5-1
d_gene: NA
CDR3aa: CASFPGVDTGELFF

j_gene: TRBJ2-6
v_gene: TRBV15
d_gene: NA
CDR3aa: CATSRDQGPGGANVLTF

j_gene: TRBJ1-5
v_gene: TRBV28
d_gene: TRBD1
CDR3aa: CASSSTGIHYSNQPQHF

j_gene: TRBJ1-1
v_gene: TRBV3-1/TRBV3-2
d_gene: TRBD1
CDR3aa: CASSRGGGTEAFF

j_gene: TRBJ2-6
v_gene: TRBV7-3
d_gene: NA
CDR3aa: CASSLTSRTSGANVLTF

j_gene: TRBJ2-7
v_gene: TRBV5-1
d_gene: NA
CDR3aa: CASSLAGDGVYEQYF

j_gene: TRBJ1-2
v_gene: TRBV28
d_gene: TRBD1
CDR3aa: CASSFHRPWTGGSYGYTF

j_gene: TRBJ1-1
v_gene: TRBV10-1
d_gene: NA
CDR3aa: CASSGEMNTEAFF

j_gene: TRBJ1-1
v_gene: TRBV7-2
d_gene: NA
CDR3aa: CASSLGRRNTEAFF

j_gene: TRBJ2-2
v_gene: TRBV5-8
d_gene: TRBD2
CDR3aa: CASSFIAGVSTGELFF

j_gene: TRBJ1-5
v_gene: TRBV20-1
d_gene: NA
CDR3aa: CSASRTEVGGGSQPQHF

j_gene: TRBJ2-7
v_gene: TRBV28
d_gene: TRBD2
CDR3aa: CASRRTSGGPGRQYF

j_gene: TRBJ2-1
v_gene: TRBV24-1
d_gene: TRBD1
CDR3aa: CATSDSGTGASNEQFF

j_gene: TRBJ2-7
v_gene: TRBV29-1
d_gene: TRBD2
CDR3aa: CSVGAGVHEQYF

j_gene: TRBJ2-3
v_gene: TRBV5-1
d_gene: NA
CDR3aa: CASSPVAGRSDTQYF

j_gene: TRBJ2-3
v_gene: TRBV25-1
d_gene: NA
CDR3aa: CASSKGLGNLGADTQYF

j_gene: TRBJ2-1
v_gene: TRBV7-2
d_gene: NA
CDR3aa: CASSLAFRSQFF

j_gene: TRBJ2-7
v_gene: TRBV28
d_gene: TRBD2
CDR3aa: CASSLNPAGTYEQYF

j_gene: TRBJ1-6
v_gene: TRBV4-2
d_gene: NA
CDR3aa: CASSQVAAPSNSPLHF

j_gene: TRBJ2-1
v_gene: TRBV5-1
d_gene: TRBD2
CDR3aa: CASSLVGLGMGSYNEQFF

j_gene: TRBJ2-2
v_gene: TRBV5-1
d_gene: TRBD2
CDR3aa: CASSSMREYGGELFF

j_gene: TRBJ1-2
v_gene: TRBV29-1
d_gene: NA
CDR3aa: CSGDTGNYGYTF

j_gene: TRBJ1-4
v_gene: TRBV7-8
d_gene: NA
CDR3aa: CASSLQGPSFRLWGKLFF

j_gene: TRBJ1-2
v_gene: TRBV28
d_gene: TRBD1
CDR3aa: CASSKNDDRGNYGYTF

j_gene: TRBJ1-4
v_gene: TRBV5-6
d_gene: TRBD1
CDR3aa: CASSWGTGSNEKLFF

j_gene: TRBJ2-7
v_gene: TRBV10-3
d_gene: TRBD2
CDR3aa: CAIRGGERAYEQYF

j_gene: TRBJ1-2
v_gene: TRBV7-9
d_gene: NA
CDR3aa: CASSLGGTRVRYGYTF

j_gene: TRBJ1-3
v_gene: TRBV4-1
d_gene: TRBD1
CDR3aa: CASSQAGTGGAFGNTIYF

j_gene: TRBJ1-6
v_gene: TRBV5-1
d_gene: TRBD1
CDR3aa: CASSSGTAYNSPLHF

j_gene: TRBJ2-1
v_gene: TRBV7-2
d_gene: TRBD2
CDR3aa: CASSLQRDSYNEQFF

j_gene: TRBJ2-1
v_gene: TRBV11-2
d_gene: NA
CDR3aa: CASSLVGVRNEQFF

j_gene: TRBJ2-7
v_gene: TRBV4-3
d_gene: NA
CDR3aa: CASSRRKGDEQYF